The 15 T cell receptor beta chains in this list originate from one sample, sequenced in a study of T cells in Graves' hyperthyroidism and ophthalmopathy. RNA transcripts gave rise to amplified TCR beta CDR3 regions. In the first-round RT-PCR of the TCR CDR3, the HTBI primer set was used. Each CDR3 protein gets one entry after TCRdb re-called the multiplex PCR reads with MiXCR. The table includes about 320,000 distinct CDR3 sequences, approximately 17% detected once. Sequenced: blood. Every receptor here comes from a man aged 25-40 years with Graves' hyperthyroidism.

In regard to this clonotype: Just one base apart from a much larger clone, this may be a read error. The V gene is TRBV30, the J gene TRBJ2-2; possible D gene TRBD2, 5 bases. The CDR3 has 13 residues. Germline CDR1 and CDR2: GTSNPN and SVGIG (reference sequence). The CDR3 DNA reads TGTGCCTGGACGGTCGGGTTAACCGGGGAGCTGTCTTTT. Encoded protein: CAWTVGLTGELSF.

The chain has TRBV6-1 and TRBJ2-5, with a possible D match to TRBD2 (7 bases). Per germline, CDR1 MNHNS and CDR2 SASEGT. This CDR3 is built from 20 residues. Trimming left V 8 bases short and J 4 bases short, with 35 bases between. The CDR3 nucleotides are TGTGCCAGCGGAAAAAACAGTAATTGGGGGGCGGGAGACCTCCCAGAGACCCAGTACTTC. Its protein is CASGKNSNWGAGDLPETQYF.

The chain uses TRBV20-1 and TRBJ2-1, with 7 positions matching TRBD2. Per the germline V gene, CDR1 is DFQATT and CDR2 is SNEGSKA (reference sequence). The CDR3 covers 13 residues. Trimming removed 8 bases from V and 6 bases from J; junction bases left unmatched: 10. The CDR3 DNA reads TGCAGTTCCGCTAGCGGCCTATCCAATGAGCAGTTCTTC. Protein: CSSASGLSNEQFF.

A few counts support this clonotype. V usage is TRBV25-1 and J usage is TRBJ2-7; D is unclear. The germline gives CDR1 MGHDK, CDR2 SYGVNS. The CDR3 runs 14 residues. V lost 0 bases and J lost 2, with 8 bases in between. This chain's CDR3 is CASSEYRGPYEQYF. As DNA, the CDR3 is TGTGCCAGCAGTGAATATCGCGGACCCTACGAGCAGTACTTC.

This clonotype was observed a handful of times. CDR3 bases: TGTGCCAGCAGTTCCAGGGTCAAGAATGAAGCTTTCTTT. It translates to CASSSRVKNEAFF. The chain joins TRBV27 to TRBJ1-1; D perhaps matches TRBD1 (5 bases). The V gene's germline CDR1 is MNHEY and CDR2 SMNVEV (reference sequence). The CDR3 spans 13 residues. V was clipped by 4 bases and J by 7 bases, with 13 bases between them.

This clonotype was observed a handful of times. The V and J genes are TRBV16 and TRBJ1-2, with D tentatively TRBD1 (5 bases). This CDR3 contains 15 residues. Deletions cut 1 base from V and 7 bases from J, with 16 bases between. Germline loops: CDR1 KGHSY, CDR2 FQNENV. The CDR3 DNA reads TGTGCCAGCAGCCAATACTACAGAGGGGAATCTGGCTACACCTTC. Its protein product is CASSQYYRGESGYTF.

This clonotype has a count of ten or more. The J gene is TRBJ1-2, the V gene TRBV3-1; D gene unclear. This CDR3 comprises 12 residues. The germline V gene has CDR1 LGHDT and CDR2 YNNKEL (reference sequence). Trimming took 5 bases from V and 13 from J, leaving 17 bases between them. The CDR3 DNA reads TGTGCCAGCAGCGTCCGGACTCTTCCGCTCACCTTC. It encodes CASSVRTLPLTF.

This clonotype has more than one count but fewer than ten. This sequence joins TRBV7-3 and TRBJ2-5; 8 nucleotides match TRBD1. Germline CDR1 reads SGHTA; CDR2 reads FQGTGA. The junction had 5 bases not matched to a gene; V was cut back by 4 bases and J by 4 bases. The CDR3 has 14 amino acids. As DNA, the CDR3 is TGTGCCAGCAGCTACGATGGACAGGGAGAGACCCAGTACTTC. Translation gives CASSYDGQGETQYF.

This clonotype occurred many times. The chain joins TRBV3-1 to TRBJ2-1; 13 nucleotides agree with TRBD2. The V gene's germline CDR1 is LGHDT and CDR2 YNNKEL (reference sequence). The CDR3 spans 15 residues. The V segment lost 1 base and the J segment 8 bases; nucleotides outside the gene matches: 2. DNA of the CDR3: TGTGCCAGCAGCCAAGGGACTAGCGGGAGCTATGAGCAGTTCTTC. It yields the protein CASSQGTSGSYEQFF.

This clonotype was observed a handful of times. The chain joins TRBV12-3 or TRBV12-4 to TRBJ1-5; 10 bases align to TRBD1. V was pared by 6 bases and J by 6 bases, with 11 bases of the junction left unmatched. The CDR3 has 16 residues. CDR3 amino acids: CASRPGQGRGSQPQHF. CDR3 nucleotide sequence: TGTGCCAGCAGACCGGGACAGGGGAGGGGTAGTCAGCCCCAGCATTTT.

This clonotype was found once. The chain is built from TRBV28 and TRBJ1-6, with 8 bases identical to TRBD1. J was trimmed by 7 bases and V by 1 base; bases with no gene match: 12. This CDR3 is built from 18 residues. Germline CDR1 is MDHEN and CDR2 is SYDVKM. The CDR3 DNA reads TGTGCCAGCAGTTTATACCCGACAGGGGAAGGTGGCAATTCACCCCTCCACTTT. It specifies CASSLYPTGEGGNSPLHF.

The chain employs TRBV2 and TRBJ2-1; D remains unclear. Trimming removed 2 bases from V and 3 bases from J, with 11 bases in between. The CDR3 is made up of 15 amino acids. Germline assignment: CDR1 SNHLY and CDR2 FYNNEI. The CDR3, as DNA: TGTGCCAGCAGTGAATCTGAGCTTTTCTACAATGAGCAGTTCTTC. As protein: CASSESELFYNEQFF.

This clonotype was seen many times. The V call is TRBV5-1, the J call TRBJ2-2; 14 bases match TRBD2. Trimming cost V 4 bases and J 0 bases; bases outside gene matches: 5. Germline loops: CDR1 SGHRS, CDR2 YFSETQ. The CDR3 sequence is 18 residues long. CDR3: CASSPRLAGGPNTGELFF. CDR3 bases: TGCGCCAGCAGCCCAAGACTAGCGGGAGGGCCGAACACCGGGGAGCTGTTTTTT.

This clonotype has at least ten counts. The rearrangement uses TRBV12-3 or TRBV12-4 and TRBJ2-7; 7 bases fit TRBD2. J gave up 4 bases and V 1 base, and 10 bases lay outside the gene matches. This CDR3 has 16 amino acids. CDR3 DNA sequence: TGTGCCAGCAGTTTAGGGCCCGGGCAGGGAGGGTACGAGCAGTACTTC. Encoded protein: CASSLGPGQGGYEQYF.

In this sample, this clonotype turned up many times. The gene calls are TRBV12-3 or TRBV12-4 and TRBJ2-5; 8 bases are a match to TRBD2. V dropped 6 bases and J dropped 8; count of bases not matched to a gene: 14. The CDR3 is made up of 15 amino acids. CDR3 residues: CASSAGTSTFSTQYF. DNA of the CDR3: TGTGCCAGCAGCGCCGGGACTAGTACTTTTTCCACCCAGTACTTC.